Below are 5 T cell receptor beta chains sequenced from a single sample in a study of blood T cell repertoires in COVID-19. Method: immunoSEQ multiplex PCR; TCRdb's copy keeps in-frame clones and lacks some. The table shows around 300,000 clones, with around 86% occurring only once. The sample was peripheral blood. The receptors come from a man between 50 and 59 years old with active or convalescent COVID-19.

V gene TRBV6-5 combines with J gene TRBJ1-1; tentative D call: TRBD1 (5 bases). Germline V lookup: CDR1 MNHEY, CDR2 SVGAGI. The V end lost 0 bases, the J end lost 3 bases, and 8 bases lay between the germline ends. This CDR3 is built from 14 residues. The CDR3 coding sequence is TGTGCCAGCAGTTACTCGGGGGGGGACACTGAAGCTTTCTTT. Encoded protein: CASSYSGGDTEAFF.

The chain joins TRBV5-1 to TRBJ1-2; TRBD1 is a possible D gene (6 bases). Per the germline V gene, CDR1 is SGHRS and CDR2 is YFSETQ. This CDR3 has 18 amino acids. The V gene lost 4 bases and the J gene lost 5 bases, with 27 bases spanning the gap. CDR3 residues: CASSAEQGSVLPLYGYTF. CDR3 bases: TGCGCCAGCAGCGCTGAACAGGGCTCGGTCCTTCCCCTTTATGGCTACACCTTC.

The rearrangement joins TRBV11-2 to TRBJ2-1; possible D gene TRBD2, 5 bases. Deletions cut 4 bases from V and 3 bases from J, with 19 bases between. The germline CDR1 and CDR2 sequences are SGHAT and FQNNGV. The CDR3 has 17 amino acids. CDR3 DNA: TGTGCCAGCAGCTCAGCCCGCTGGGGAGAGGGCTACAATGAGCAGTTCTTC. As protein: CASSSARWGEGYNEQFF. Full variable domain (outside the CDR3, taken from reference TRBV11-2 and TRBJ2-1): EAGVAQSPRYKIIEKRQSVAFWCNPISGHATLYWYQQILGQGPKLLIQFQNNGVVDDSQLPKDRFSAERLKGVDSTLKIQPAKLEDSAVYLCASSSARWGEGYNEQFFGPGTRLTVL.

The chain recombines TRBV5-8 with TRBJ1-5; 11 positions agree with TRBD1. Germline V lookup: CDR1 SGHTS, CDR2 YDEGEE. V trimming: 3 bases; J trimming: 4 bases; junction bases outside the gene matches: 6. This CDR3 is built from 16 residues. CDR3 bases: TGTGCCAGCAGCTCCTACGGACAGGGGGCAAATCAGCCCCAGCATTTT. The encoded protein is CASSSYGQGANQPQHF.

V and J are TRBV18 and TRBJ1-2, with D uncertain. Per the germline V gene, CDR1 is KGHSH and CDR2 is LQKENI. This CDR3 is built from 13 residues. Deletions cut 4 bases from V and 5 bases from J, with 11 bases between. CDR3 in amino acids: CASSLEPQYGYTF. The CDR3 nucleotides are TGTGCCAGCTCACTCGAACCCCAGTATGGCTACACCTTC.